This T cell receptor (beta chain) is drawn from a study of T cell changes during pregnancy in multiple sclerosis (dated by TCRdb to between 2018 and 2021). With regard to the full study: The study looked at changes in the T cell repertoire across pregnancy in women with multiple sclerosis.

CDR1 SGHTA and CDR2 FQGNSA are derived from the germline V gene. Inclusive of the bounding cysteine and phenylalanine, the CDR3 is 15 residues long. The CDR3 DNA has 45 bases and is translated from base 1. V has 1 base trimmed and J has 2 bases trimmed; junction bases matching no gene number 4. The method behind the library was the immunoSEQ multiplex PCR assay. What TCRdb holds here is the immuneACCESS table cut down to in-frame rearrangements. Part of the clones is not present; checked against another copy, under half of the missing clones reflect an unresolved V gene, and the others are unexplained. The sample table records some 90,000 clones; roughly 89% of these occur just once. About 1.6% of the sample rests with the top ten. Details on this clone: Its antigen is unknown. Per-base qualities were not stored, and no clone one base away is much larger.

The V and J segments used are TRBV7-2 and TRBJ2-5; TRBD2 matches 7 bases in the middle. Specimen: peripheral blood, collected after pregnancy. The clonotype comes from a female donor in good health, enrolled as a control in a pregnancy study. The nucleotide sequence is given as TGTGCCAGCAGCTTAGGTTGGACTAGGCAAGAGACCCAGTACTTC. This yields the protein CASSLGWTRQETQYF.